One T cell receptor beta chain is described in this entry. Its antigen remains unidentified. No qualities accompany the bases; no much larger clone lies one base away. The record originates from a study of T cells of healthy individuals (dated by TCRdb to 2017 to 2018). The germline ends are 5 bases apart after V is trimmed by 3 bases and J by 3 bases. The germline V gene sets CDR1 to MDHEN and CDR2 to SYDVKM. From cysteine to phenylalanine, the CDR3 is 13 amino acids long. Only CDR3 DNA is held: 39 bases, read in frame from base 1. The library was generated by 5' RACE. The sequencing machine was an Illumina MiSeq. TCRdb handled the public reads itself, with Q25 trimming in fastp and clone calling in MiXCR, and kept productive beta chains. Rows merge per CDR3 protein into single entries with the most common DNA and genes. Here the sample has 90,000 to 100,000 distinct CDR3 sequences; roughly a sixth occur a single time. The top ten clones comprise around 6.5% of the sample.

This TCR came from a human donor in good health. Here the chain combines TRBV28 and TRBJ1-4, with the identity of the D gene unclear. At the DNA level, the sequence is TGTGCCAGCAGTTTGTCGCCTAATGAAAAACTGTTTTTT. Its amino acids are CASSLSPNEKLFF.